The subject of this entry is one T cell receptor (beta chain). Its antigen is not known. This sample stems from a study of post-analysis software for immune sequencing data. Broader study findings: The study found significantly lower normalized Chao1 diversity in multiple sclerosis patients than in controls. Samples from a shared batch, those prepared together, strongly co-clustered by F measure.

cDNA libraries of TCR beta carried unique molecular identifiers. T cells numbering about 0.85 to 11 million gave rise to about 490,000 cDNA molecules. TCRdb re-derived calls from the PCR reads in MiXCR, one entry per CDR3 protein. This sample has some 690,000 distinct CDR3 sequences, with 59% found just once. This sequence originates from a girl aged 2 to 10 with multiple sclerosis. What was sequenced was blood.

The CDR3 protein is CASSWGVGSYNEQFF. CDR3 in DNA: TGTGCCAGCAGCTGGGGGGTCGGCTCCTACAATGAGCAGTTCTTC. The V and J genes are TRBV11-2 and TRBJ2-1; D is perhaps TRBD2 (6 bases). The CDR3 sequence is 15 residues long. Germline V gene sequence: CDR1 SGHAT, CDR2 FQNNGV. V was shortened by 4 bases and J by 0 bases, with 10 bases between the two germline ends.